These 2 T cell receptor beta chains came from one sample sequenced in a study of cytomegalovirus exposure and HLA in healthy donors. PCR used 60 Vbeta primers and 13 Jbeta primers. Here immunoSEQ multiplex PCR was the method, and the copy in TCRdb shows in-frame clones only, minus some. The sample lists about 110,000 clones, less than 75% seen once, with over 3.5% in the top ten. Source material: PBMCs. The receptors shown here come from a woman aged 40-49 years in good health and CMV-seronegative.

The CDR3 nucleotides are TGTGCCAGTAGTATAGGGACAGGGGGGCATGAGCAGTTCTTC. Translation: CASSIGTGGHEQFF. The chain joins TRBV19 to TRBJ2-1; 10 bases fit TRBD1. Losses at the gene ends were 1 base for V and 8 bases for J; bases not matched to a gene: 2. The germline gives CDR1 LNHDA, CDR2 SQIVND (reference sequence). This CDR3 is built from 14 residues.

The sample holds a few counts of this clone. The chain recombines TRBV9 with TRBJ1-2, with 9 bases identical to TRBD1. After removal of 0 bases from V and 7 bases from J, the junction contained 4 bases not matched to a gene. The CDR3 consists of 14 residues. Germline lookup yields CDR1 SGDLS and CDR2 YYNGEE. CDR3 bases: TGTGCCAGCAGCGTAGGTGACAGGGGGGGTGGCTACACCTTC. Residues: CASSVGDRGGGYTF.